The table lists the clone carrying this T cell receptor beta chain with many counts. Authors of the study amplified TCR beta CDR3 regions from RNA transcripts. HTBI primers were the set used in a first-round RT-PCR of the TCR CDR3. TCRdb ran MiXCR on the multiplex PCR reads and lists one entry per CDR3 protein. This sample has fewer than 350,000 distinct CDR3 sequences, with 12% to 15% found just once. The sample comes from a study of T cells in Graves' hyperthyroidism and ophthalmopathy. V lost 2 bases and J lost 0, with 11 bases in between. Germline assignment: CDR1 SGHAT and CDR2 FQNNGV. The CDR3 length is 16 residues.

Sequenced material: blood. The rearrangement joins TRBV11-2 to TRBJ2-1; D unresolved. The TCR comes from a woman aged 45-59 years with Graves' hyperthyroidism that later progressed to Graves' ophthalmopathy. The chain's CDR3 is CASSLMGMDSYNEQFF. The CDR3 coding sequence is TGTGCCAGCAGCTTAATGGGAATGGACTCCTACAATGAGCAGTTCTTC.